This T cell receptor (beta chain) derives from a study of response to subunit inactivated influenza vaccine. General study findings and limits: Seasonal influenza vaccination, on each occasion, was suggested by the authors to recruit few new T cells.

TCRdb re-derived calls from the RT-PCR reads in MiXCR, one entry per CDR3 protein. The table records approximately 680,000 distinct CDR3 sequences, roughly 14% of them present only once. Details on this clonotype: Its antigen is not known.

The source material was PBMCs from blood, sampled 12 days after vaccination. The sequence was collected from a man aged 45-60 years who received an inactivated influenza vaccine.

The CDR3 region has the DNA TGTGCCAGCAGCCCCTTAGGTGCGACACCCCTATCCGAGCAGTACTTC. Translated, it gives CASSPLGATPLSEQYF. The chain employs TRBV7-8 and TRBJ2-7; no definite D call. The CDR3 spans 16 residues. Germline loops: CDR1 SGHVS, CDR2 FQNEAQ. V was cut by 5 bases and J by 6 bases, with 23 bases left in between.